This TCR beta chain comes out of a study of blood T cell repertoires in COVID-19. At the level of the study: Acute-phase and convalescent COVID-19 samples originated in the United States, Italy and Spain.

Trimming removed 0 bases at V and 4 bases at J, with 11 bases between. The CDR3 spans 15 residues. CDR1 is SGDLS, CDR2 YYNGEE, per germline. The data were produced by immunoSEQ multiplex PCR, yet TCRdb's version contains in-frame clones alone and is incomplete. The data hold 55,000 to 75,000 clones, with over 70% observed a single time. The clonotype originates from a woman aged 70-85 years with acute or convalescent COVID-19. The sequencing sample was made of peripheral blood. The chain links TRBV9 to TRBJ2-1; unclear D gene. The CDR3 coding sequence is TGTGCCAGCAGCGTAGACCCACGTCGGTACAATGAGCAGTTCTTC. It encodes CASSVDPRRYNEQFF.